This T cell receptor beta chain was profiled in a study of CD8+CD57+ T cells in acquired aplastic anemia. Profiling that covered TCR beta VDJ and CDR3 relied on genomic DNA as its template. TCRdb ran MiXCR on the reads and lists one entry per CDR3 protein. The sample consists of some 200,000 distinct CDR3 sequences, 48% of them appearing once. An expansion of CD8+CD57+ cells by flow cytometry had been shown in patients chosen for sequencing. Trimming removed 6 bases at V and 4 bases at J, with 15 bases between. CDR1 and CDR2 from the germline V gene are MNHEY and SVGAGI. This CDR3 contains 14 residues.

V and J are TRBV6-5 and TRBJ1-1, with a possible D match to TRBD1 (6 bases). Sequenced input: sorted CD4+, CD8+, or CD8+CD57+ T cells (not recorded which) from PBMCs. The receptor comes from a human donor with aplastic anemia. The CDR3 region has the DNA TGTGCCAGCAGCACCGGAGGGGGGGCCACTGAAGCTTTCTTT. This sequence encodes CASSTGGGATEAFF.